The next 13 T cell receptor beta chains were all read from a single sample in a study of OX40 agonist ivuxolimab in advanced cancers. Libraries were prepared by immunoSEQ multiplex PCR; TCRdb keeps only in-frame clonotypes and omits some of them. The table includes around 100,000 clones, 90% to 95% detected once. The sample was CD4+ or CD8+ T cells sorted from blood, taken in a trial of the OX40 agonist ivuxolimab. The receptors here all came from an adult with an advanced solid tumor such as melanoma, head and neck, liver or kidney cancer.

CDR3 loop: CASSAPLSGSTNTQYF. The CDR3 DNA is TGTGCCAGCAGCGCCCCCCTCAGCGGGAGCACGAATACGCAGTATTTT. J is TRBJ2-3 and V is TRBV9; 8 bases fit TRBD2. V lost 3 bases and J lost 7; bases outside the gene matches: 13. CDR1 SGDLS and CDR2 YYNGEE come from the germline V gene. CDR3 length equals 16 residues.

CDR3 in amino acids: CAWSVSGVNTEAFF. The CDR3 DNA is TGTGCCTGGAGTGTGTCAGGGGTGAACACTGAAGCTTTCTTT. The chain carries TRBV30 and TRBJ1-1, with a possible D match to TRBD1 (6 bases). V lost 0 bases and J 0 bases, leaving 8 bases between the germline ends. Germline loops: CDR1 GTSNPN, CDR2 SVGIG (reference sequence). The CDR3 is 14 amino acids.

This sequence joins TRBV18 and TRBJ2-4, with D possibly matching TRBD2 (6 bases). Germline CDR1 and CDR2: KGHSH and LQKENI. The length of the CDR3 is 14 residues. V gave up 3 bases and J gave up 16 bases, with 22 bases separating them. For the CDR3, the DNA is TGTGCCAGCTCACCCGGGGGTAAGGACGCCCCGGTATACTTC. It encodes CASSPGGKDAPVYF.

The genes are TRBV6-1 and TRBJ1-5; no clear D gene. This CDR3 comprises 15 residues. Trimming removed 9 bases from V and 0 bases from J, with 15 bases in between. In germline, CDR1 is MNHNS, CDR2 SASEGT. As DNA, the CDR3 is TGTGCCAGTAAATTGACGGTTACTAGCAATCAGCCCCAGCATTTT. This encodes CASKLTVTSNQPQHF.

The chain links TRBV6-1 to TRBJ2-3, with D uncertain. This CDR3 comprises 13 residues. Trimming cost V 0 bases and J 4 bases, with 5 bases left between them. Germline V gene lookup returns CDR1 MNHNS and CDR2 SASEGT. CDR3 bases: TGTGCCAGCAGTGAAGCCTTCGCAGATACGCAGTATTTT. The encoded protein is CASSEAFADTQYF.

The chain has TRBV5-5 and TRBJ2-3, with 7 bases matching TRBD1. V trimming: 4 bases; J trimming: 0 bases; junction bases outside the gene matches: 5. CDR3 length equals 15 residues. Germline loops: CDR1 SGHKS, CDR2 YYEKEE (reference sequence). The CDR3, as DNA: TGTGCCAGCAGCCTACAGGGGACAAGCACAGATACGCAGTATTTT. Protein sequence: CASSLQGTSTDTQYF.

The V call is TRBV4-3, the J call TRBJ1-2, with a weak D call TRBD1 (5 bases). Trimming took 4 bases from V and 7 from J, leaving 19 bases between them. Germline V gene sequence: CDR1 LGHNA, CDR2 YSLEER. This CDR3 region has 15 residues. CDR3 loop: CASSRDHAQRFGYTF. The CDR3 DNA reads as TGCGCCAGCAGCCGGGACCATGCACAGCGCTTTGGCTACACCTTC.

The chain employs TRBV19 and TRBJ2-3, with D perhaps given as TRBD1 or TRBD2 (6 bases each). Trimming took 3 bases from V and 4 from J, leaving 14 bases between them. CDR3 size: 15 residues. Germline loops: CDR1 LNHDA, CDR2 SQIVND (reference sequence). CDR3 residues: CASSISEGGADTQYF. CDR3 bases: TGTGCCAGTAGTATCTCCGAGGGGGGTGCAGATACGCAGTATTTT.

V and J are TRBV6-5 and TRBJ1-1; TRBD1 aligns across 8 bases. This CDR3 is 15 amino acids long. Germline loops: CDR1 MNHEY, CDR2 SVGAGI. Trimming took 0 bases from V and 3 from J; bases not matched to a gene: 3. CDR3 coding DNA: TGTGCCAGCAGTTACTCGCACAGGGGGGACACTGAAGCTTTCTTT. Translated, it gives CASSYSHRGDTEAFF.

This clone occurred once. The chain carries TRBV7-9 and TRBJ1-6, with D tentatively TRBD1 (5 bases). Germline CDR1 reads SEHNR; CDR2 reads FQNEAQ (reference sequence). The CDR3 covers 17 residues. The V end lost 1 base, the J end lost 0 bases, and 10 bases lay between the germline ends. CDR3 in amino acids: CASSLDSRASYNSPLHF. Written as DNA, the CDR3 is TGTGCCAGCAGCTTAGATTCCAGGGCCTCCTATAATTCACCCCTCCACTTT.

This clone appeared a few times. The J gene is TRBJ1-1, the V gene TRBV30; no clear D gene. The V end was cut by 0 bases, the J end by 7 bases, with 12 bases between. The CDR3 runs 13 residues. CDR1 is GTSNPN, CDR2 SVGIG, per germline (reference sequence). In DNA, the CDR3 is TGTGCCTGGAGTGTACTAAGGACTCGTGAAGCTTTCTTT. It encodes CAWSVLRTREAFF.

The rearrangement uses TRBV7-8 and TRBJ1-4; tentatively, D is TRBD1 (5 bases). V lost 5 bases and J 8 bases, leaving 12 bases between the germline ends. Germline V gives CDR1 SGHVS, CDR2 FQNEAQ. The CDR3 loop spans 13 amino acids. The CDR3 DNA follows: TGTGCCAGCAGCCTGGGGGGGGACGAAAAACTGTTTTTT. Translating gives CASSLGGDEKLFF.

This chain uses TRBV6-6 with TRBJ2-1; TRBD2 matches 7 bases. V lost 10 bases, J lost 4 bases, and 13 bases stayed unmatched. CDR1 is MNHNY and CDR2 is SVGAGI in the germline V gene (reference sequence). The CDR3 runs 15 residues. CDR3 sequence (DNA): TGTGCCATCGCAGATCGGGGAGGGGCTTACAATGAGCAGTTCTTC. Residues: CAIADRGGAYNEQFF.